The 21 T cell receptor beta chains reported below all come from one sample, sequenced in a study of blood T cell repertoires in COVID-19. Only in-frame clones appear in the TCRdb table, and some are missing; sequencing was by immunoSEQ multiplex PCR. The repertoire has some 400,000 clones, approximately 80% of them found once; the top ten carry roughly 1.1%. The material sequenced was peripheral blood. The receptors here all came from a human donor with acute or convalescent COVID-19. The donor label of this sample is uncertain.

The chain couples TRBV5-1 to TRBJ2-7; maybe TRBD1 (5 bases). The germline V and J ends were trimmed by 3 bases and 5 bases, with 12 bases remaining between them. In germline, CDR1 is SGHRS, CDR2 YFSETQ. The CDR3 contains 13 residues. CDR3 amino acids: CASSWGQGDEQYF. The DNA for the CDR3 is TGCGCCAGCAGCTGGGGCCAAGGGGACGAGCAGTACTTC.

The chain has TRBV6-2 or TRBV6-3 and TRBJ1-5, with no clear D. Trimming removed 7 bases from V and 3 bases from J, with 25 bases in between. Germline V gene sequence: CDR1 MNHEY, CDR2 SVGEGT. The CDR3 contains 18 residues. Here the CDR3 reads CASTPGLGRIAPNQPQHF. Written as DNA, the CDR3 is TGTGCCAGCACCCCCGGTTTAGGGAGAATAGCTCCCAATCAGCCCCAGCATTTT.

The chain has TRBV5-1 and TRBJ2-5, with 8 bases aligning to TRBD1. This CDR3 comprises 15 residues. Germline V lookup: CDR1 SGHRS, CDR2 YFSETQ. V gave up 0 bases and J gave up 5 bases; unmatched junction bases: 6. The CDR3 spells CASSLGDRLRETQYF. DNA for the CDR3: TGCGCCAGCAGCTTGGGGGACAGGTTGCGGGAGACCCAGTACTTC.

The chain carries TRBV7-5 and TRBJ1-2. TRBV7-5 is assigned pseudogene status. There are 16 residues in the CDR3. This CDR3 reads CVRSFIEQGPRDGYTF. The CDR3 nucleotides read TGTGTCAGAAGCTTCATAGAACAAGGACCGAGGGATGGCTACACCTTC.

This rearrangement joins TRBV5-1 to TRBJ2-3; TRBD2 agrees at 9 bases. V lost 0 bases to trimming and J lost 4 bases; unmatched junction nucleotides: 6. The V gene's germline CDR1 is SGHRS and CDR2 YFSETQ. This CDR3 is 16 amino acids long. The CDR3 region is CASSLGRGGRPDTQYF. DNA of the CDR3: TGCGCCAGCAGCTTGGGGCGGGGGGGCCGCCCAGATACGCAGTATTTT.

In its sample, this clone was seen once. The chain combines TRBV19 with TRBJ1-2; a weak D match, TRBD1 (5 bases). Germline CDR1 and CDR2: LNHDA and SQIVND (reference sequence). The CDR3 contains 14 residues. The V gene lost 6 bases and the J gene lost 0 bases, with 11 bases spanning the gap. CDR3 in DNA: TGTGCCAGTAGCAAAGACAGAACTAACTATGGCTACACCTTC. Encoded protein: CASSKDRTNYGYTF.

J is TRBJ2-5 and V is TRBV7-9, with TRBD1 matching 7 bases. Trimming at V came to 5 bases and at J to 4 bases, leaving 13 bases not matched to a gene. CDR1 and CDR2 from the germline V gene are SEHNR and FQNEAQ (reference sequence). CDR3 length: 16 residues. CDR3 loop: CASSPGDRVGAETQYF. The CDR3 nucleotides read TGTGCCAGCAGCCCAGGCGACAGGGTTGGGGCAGAGACCCAGTACTTC.

This sequence joins TRBV27 and TRBJ2-5; D uncertain. From germline, CDR1 is MNHEY and CDR2 SMNVEV (reference sequence). The CDR3 has 13 amino acids. Trimming stripped 5 bases from V and 1 base from J, with 8 bases between. CDR3 region: CASSTHLQETQYF. The CDR3 coding sequence is TGTGCCAGCAGTACTCATCTCCAAGAGACCCAGTACTTC.

To note about this clone: The sample holds other DNA sequences that translate to the same CDR3. This chain connects TRBV4-2 to TRBJ1-2, with D possibly matching TRBD1 (5 bases). There are 14 residues in the CDR3. Germline CDR1 and CDR2: LGHNA and YNFKEQ. Trimming left V 0 bases short and J 4 bases short, with 9 bases between. CDR3 bases: TGTGCCAGCAGCCAAGAGGGGGGTTCCTATGGCTACACCTTC. Its protein product is CASSQEGGSYGYTF.

The chain carries TRBV18 and TRBJ2-5; no clear D gene. This CDR3 is 15 amino acids long. The germline V gene has CDR1 KGHSH and CDR2 LQKENI. V was cut by 3 bases and J by 4 bases, with 15 bases left in between. CDR3 coding DNA: TGTGCCAGCTCACCCGGATCAGGCCGGCGAGAGACCCAGTACTTC. Translated: CASSPGSGRRETQYF.

V and J are TRBV5-5 and TRBJ1-6; D is ambiguous. The ends were cut back, 6 bases at V and 4 bases at J, with 20 bases in the middle. Germline loops: CDR1 SGHKS, CDR2 YYEKEE (reference sequence). The CDR3 is 17 amino acids. CDR3: CASTAGRENRYNSPLHF. In DNA, the CDR3 is TGTGCCAGCACCGCTGGGAGAGAAAACCGATATAATTCACCCCTCCACTTT.

In the case of this clone: Other DNA variants within this sample encode the same CDR3. The V and J genes are TRBV18 and TRBJ2-7, with TRBD1 identical over 9 bases. The CDR3 runs 14 residues. V lost 3 bases and J lost 4; bases outside the gene matches: 4. Germline CDR1 reads KGHSH; CDR2 reads LQKENI. The chain's CDR3 is CASSPGTGSYEQYF. Here the CDR3 DNA reads TGTGCCAGCTCACCCGGGACAGGGTCATACGAGCAGTACTTC. The complete variable domain, with remaining parts taken from reference TRBV18 and TRBJ2-7, reads NAGVMQNPRHLVRRRGQEARLRCSPMKGHSHVYWYRQLPEEGLKFMVYLQKENIIDESGMPKERFSAEFPKEGPSILRIQQVVRGDSAAYFCASSPGTGSYEQYFGPGTRLTVT.

DNA of the CDR3: TGTGCCAGTACCCCCGGAGGGGGGGACTCATATGGCTACACCTTC. Its translation: CASTPGGGDSYGYTF. The chain carries TRBV19 and TRBJ1-2; TRBD1 might be the D (6 bases). V was clipped by 7 bases and J by 5 bases, with 20 bases between them. Germline V lookup: CDR1 LNHDA, CDR2 SQIVND (reference sequence). The CDR3 totals 15 residues.

The chain has TRBV7-2 and TRBJ2-5, with D possibly matching TRBD2 (7 bases). This CDR3 spans 15 amino acids. Per germline, CDR1 SGHTA and CDR2 FQGNSA. Trimming stripped 3 bases from V and 1 base from J, with 12 bases between. CDR3 nucleotide sequence: TGTGCCAGCAGCTTTGGGGGGGGCGGCCAAGAGACCCAGTACTTC. Its protein product is CASSFGGGGQETQYF. Full variable domain (remainder filled in from reference TRBV7-2 and TRBJ2-5): GAGVSQSPSNKVTEKGKDVELRCDPISGHTALYWYRQSLGQGLEFLIYFQGNSAPDKSGLPSDRFSAERTGGSVSTLTIQRTQQEDSAVYLCASSFGGGGQETQYFGPGTRLLVL.

The V gene is TRBV6-4, the J gene TRBJ1-2; TRBD1 agrees at 9 bases. CDR1 and CDR2 (germline): MRHNA, SNTAGT. Trimming at V came to 6 bases and at J to 2 bases, leaving 4 bases not matched to a gene. The CDR3 totals 14 residues. Here the CDR3 DNA reads TGTGCCAGCAGCAAGGACAGGGGAAACTATGGCTACACCTTC. It encodes CASSKDRGNYGYTF.

Note on this clone: One junction end disagrees with the germline gene, perhaps due to a read error. The chain uses TRBV6-5 and TRBJ1-4; 8 bases are a match to TRBD1. There are 14 residues in the CDR3. From germline, CDR1 is MNHEY and CDR2 SVGAGI. CDR3 coding DNA: TGTGCCAGCAATTACAGGGGGTCGGGGGAAAAACTGTTTTTT. Its translation is CASNYRGSGEKLFF.

The rearrangement links TRBV5-6 to TRBJ2-2; a possible D gene is TRBD2 (7 bases). Per the germline V gene, CDR1 is SGHDT and CDR2 is YYEEEE. This CDR3 is built from 18 residues. The V end lost 3 bases, the J end lost 4 bases, and 22 bases lay between the germline ends. The DNA for the CDR3 is TGTGCCAGCAGCTCGCCACCCCGGGGGGCTCGGGGCACCGGGGAGCTGTTTTTT. The encoded protein is CASSSPPRGARGTGELFF.

The chain joins TRBV5-1 to TRBJ2-7; D is possibly TRBD2 (6 bases). V gave up 1 base and J gave up 1 base, with 12 bases separating them. From germline, CDR1 is SGHRS and CDR2 YFSETQ. The CDR3 sequence is 15 residues long. The chain's CDR3 is CASSLLGGESYEQYF. CDR3 nucleotides: TGCGCCAGCAGCTTGCTAGGAGGGGAATCCTACGAGCAGTACTTC.

As concerns this clone: One junction end disagrees with the germline gene, perhaps due to a read error. The gene calls are TRBV3-1 (or the pseudogene TRBV3-2) and TRBJ1-3; no definite D call. This CDR3 is built from 15 residues. Germline CDR1 reads LGHDT; CDR2 reads YNNKEL (reference sequence). DNA of the CDR3: TGTGCCAGCAGCCAAGATTCGGGTTCTGAAAACACCATATATTTT. It is translated as CASSQDSGSENTIYF.

This chain uses TRBV19 with TRBJ1-1, with unresolved D. CDR3 length equals 15 residues. Germline V gives CDR1 LNHDA, CDR2 SQIVND (reference sequence). Trimming removed 3 bases at V and 1 base at J, with 12 bases between. The DNA for the CDR3 is TGTGCCAGTAGTATGTTACAGAGACGGAACACTGAAGCTTTCTTT. As protein: CASSMLQRRNTEAFF.

This clone was seen only once. The chain couples TRBV19 to TRBJ1-6; D is unresolved. The CDR3 is 14 residues long. V was shortened by 3 bases and J by 4 bases, with 7 bases between the two germline ends. CDR1 is LNHDA and CDR2 is SQIVND in the germline V gene (reference sequence). The CDR3 bases are TGTGCCAGTAGTATGTCTCGGTATAATTCACCCCTCCACTTT. This gives the protein CASSMSRYNSPLHF.